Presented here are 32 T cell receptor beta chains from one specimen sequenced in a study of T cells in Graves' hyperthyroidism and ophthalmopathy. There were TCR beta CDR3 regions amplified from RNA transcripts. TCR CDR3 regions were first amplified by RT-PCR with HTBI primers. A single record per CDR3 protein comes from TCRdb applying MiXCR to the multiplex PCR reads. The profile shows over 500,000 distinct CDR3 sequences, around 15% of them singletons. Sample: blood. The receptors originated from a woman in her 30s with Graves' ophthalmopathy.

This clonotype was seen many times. CDR3 amino acids: CASRIIGEGKETQYF. As DNA, the CDR3 is TGCGCCAGCAGGATCATCGGGGAGGGCAAAGAGACCCAGTACTTC. The chain has TRBV5-1 and TRBJ2-5; 7 nucleotides align to TRBD2. V lost 5 bases, J lost 3 bases, and 10 bases stayed unmatched. The V gene's germline CDR1 is SGHRS and CDR2 YFSETQ. The CDR3 loop spans 15 amino acids.

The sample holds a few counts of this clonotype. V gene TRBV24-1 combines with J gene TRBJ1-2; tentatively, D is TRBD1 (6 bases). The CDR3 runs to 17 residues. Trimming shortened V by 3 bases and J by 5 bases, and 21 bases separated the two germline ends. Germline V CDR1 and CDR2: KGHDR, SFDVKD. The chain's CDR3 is CATSDVNTGMEGYGYTF. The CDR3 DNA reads TGTGCCACCAGTGATGTGAACACAGGGATGGAGGGTTATGGCTACACCTTC.

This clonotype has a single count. The CDR3 nucleotides are TGTGCCAGCAGCGTAGATGGGGGAGGGCAGTACGAGCAGTACTTC. This gives the protein CASSVDGGGQYEQYF. The chain uses TRBV9 and TRBJ2-7; TRBD2 matches 7 bases. Germline loops: CDR1 SGDLS, CDR2 YYNGEE. V trimming: 0 bases; J trimming: 4 bases; junction bases outside the gene matches: 7. The CDR3 totals 15 residues.

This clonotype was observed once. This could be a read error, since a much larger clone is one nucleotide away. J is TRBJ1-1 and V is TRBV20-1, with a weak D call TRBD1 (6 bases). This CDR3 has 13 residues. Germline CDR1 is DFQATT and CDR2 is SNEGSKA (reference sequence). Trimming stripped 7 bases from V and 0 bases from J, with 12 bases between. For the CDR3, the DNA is TGCAGTGTCCAGAGGGGGGTGAACACTGAAGCTTTCTTT. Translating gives CSVQRGVNTEAFF.

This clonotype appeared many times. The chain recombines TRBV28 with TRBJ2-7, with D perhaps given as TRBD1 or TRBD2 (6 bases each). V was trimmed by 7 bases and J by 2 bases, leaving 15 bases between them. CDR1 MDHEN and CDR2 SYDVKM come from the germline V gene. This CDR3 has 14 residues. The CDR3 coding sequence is TGTGCCAGCACCGAGGGGGGAACCCCCTACGAGCAGTACTTC. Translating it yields CASTEGGTPYEQYF.

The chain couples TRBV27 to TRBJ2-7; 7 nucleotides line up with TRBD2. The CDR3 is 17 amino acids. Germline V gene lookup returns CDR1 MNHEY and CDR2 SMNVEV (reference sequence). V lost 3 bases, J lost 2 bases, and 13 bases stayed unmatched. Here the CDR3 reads CASSFNPWGGEAYEQYF. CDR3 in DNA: TGTGCCAGCAGTTTTAACCCTTGGGGGGGGGAGGCCTACGAGCAGTACTTC.

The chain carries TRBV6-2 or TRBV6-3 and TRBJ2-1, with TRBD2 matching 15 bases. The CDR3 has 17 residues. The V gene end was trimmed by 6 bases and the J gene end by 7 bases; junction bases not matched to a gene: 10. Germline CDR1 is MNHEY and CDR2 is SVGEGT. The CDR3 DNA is TGTGCCAGCAGAACGACCGGGACTAGCGGGAGGCGTAATGAGCAGTTCTTC. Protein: CASRTTGTSGRRNEQFF.

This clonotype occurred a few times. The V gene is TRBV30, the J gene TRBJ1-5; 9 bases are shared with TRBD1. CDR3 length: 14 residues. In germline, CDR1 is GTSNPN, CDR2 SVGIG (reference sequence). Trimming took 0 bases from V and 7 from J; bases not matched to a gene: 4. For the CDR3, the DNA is TGTGCCTGGAGTGTTGGGACAGGGTTCCAGCCCCAGCATTTT. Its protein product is CAWSVGTGFQPQHF. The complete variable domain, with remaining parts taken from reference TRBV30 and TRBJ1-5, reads SQTIHQWPATLVQPVGSPLSLECTVEGTSNPNLYWYRQAAGRGLQLLFYSVGIGQISSEVPQNLSASRPQDRQFILSSKKLLLSDSGFYLCAWSVGTGFQPQHFGDGTRLSIL.

CDR3 DNA sequence: TGTGCCAGCAGTCCGGACAGGTGGGATACGCAGTATTTT. The encoded protein is CASSPDRWDTQYF. The J gene is TRBJ2-3, the V gene TRBV6-1; TRBD1 matches 7 bases. Germline values: CDR1 MNHNS, CDR2 SASEGT. This CDR3 is 13 amino acids long. V was clipped by 5 bases and J by 6 bases; unmatched bases: 5.

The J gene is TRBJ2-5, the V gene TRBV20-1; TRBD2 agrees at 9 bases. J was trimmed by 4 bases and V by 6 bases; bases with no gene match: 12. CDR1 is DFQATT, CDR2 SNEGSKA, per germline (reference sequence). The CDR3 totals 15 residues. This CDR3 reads CSAQTSGRGLETQYF. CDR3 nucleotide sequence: TGCAGTGCGCAGACTAGCGGAAGGGGCTTAGAGACCCAGTACTTC.

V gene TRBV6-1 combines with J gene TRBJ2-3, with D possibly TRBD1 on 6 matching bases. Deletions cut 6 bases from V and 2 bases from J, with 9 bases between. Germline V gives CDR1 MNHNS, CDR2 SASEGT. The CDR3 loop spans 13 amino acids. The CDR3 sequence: CASSTGYTDTQYF. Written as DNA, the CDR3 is TGTGCCAGCAGCACAGGGTACACAGATACGCAGTATTTT.

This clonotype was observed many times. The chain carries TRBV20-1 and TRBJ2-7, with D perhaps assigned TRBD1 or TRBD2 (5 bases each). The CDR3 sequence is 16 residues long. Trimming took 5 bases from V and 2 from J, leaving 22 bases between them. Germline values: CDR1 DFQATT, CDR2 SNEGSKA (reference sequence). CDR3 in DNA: TGCAGTGCTCGACAAGAGGGATGGGGACGAACCTACGAGCAGTACTTC. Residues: CSARQEGWGRTYEQYF.

The CDR3 here is CASRRGDTIYF. CDR3 nucleotides: TGTGCCAGCAGGCGGGGAGACACCATATATTTT. This rearrangement joins TRBV11-1 to TRBJ1-3, with D unresolved. The germline V gene has CDR1 SGHAT and CDR2 FQDESV (reference sequence). The V gene lost 6 bases and the J gene lost 8 bases, with 8 bases spanning the gap. The CDR3 consists of 11 residues. Drawing the rest from reference TRBV11-1 and TRBJ1-3, the complete variable domain is EAEVAQSPRYKITEKSQAVAFWCDPISGHATLYWYRQILGQGPELLVQFQDESVVDDSQLPKDRFSAERLKGVDSTLKIQPAELGDSAMYLCASRRGDTIYFGEGSWLTVV.

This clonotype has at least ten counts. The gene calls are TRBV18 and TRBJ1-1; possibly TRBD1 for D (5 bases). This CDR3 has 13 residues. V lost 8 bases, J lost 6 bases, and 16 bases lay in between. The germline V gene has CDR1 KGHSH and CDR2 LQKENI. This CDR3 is CASGTGGGSEAFF. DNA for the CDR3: TGTGCCAGCGGTACAGGCGGCGGGTCTGAAGCTTTCTTT.

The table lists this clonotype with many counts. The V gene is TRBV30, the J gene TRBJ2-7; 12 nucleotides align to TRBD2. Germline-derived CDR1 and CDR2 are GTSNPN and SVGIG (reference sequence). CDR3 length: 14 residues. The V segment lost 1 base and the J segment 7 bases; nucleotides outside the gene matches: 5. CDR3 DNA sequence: TGTGCCTGGAGTGGACTAGCGGGAGTCGGTGAGCAGTACTTC. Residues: CAWSGLAGVGEQYF. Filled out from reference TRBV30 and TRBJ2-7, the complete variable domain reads SQTIHQWPATLVQPVGSPLSLECTVEGTSNPNLYWYRQAAGRGLQLLFYSVGIGQISSEVPQNLSASRPQDRQFILSSKKLLLSDSGFYLCAWSGLAGVGEQYFGPGTRLTVT.

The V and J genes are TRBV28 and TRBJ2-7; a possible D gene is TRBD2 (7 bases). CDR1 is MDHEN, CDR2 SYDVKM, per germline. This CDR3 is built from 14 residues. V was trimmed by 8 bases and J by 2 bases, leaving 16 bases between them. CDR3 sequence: CASQGLAEAYEQYF. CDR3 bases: TGTGCCAGCCAGGGGCTAGCGGAAGCCTACGAGCAGTACTTC.

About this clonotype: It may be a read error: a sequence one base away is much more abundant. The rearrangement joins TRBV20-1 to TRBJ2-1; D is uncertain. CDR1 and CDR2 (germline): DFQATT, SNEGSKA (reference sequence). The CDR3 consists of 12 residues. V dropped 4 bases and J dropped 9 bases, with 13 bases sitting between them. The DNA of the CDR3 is TGCAGTGCTATAGCCTCGTCAGTTGAGCAGTTCTTC. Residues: CSAIASSVEQFF.

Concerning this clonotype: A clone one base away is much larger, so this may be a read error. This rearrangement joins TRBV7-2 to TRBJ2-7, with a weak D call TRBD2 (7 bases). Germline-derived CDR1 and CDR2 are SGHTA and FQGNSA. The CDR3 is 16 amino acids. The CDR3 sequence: CAGSHTGGGTYYEQYF. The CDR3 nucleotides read TGTGCCGGCAGTCACACCGGGGGAGGGACATATTACGAGCAGTACTTC.

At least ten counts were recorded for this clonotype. The CDR3 DNA reads TGTGCCAGCTCATCGACAGGGACCCTGAACACTGAAGCTTTCTTT. This encodes CASSSTGTLNTEAFF. The rearrangement joins TRBV18 to TRBJ1-1; 7 bases fit TRBD1. The germline V gene encodes CDR1 KGHSH and CDR2 LQKENI. V dropped 5 bases and J dropped 0; count of bases not matched to a gene: 6. The CDR3 runs 15 residues.

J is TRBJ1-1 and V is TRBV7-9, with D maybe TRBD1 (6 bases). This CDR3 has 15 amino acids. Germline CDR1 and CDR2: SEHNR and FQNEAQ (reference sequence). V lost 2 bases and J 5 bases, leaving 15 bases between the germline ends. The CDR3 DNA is TGTGCCAGCAGCTTACCCTCGGGGGGGCAAACTGAAGCTTTCTTT. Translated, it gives CASSLPSGGQTEAFF.

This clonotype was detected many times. In DNA form, the CDR3 reads TGCAGCGCCGGGGAGGACACTGAAGCTTTCTTT. Translated, it gives CSAGEDTEAFF. The chain links TRBV29-1 to TRBJ1-1; D is unclear. This CDR3 is 11 amino acids long. Germline CDR1 SQVTM, CDR2 ANQGSEA. V lost 7 bases, J lost 3 bases, and 9 bases lay in between.

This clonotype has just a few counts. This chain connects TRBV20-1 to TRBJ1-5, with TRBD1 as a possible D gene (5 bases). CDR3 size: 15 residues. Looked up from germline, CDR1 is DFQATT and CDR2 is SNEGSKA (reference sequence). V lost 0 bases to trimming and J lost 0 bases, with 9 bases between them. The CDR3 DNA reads TGCAGTGCTAGAGATCTGGGGCATAGCAATCAGCCCCAGCATTTT. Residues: CSARDLGHSNQPQHF.

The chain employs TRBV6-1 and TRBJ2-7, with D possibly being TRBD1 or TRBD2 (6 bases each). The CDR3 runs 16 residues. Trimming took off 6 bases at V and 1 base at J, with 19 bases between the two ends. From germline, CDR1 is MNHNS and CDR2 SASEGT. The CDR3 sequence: CASSPFRGGISYEQYF. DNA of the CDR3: TGTGCCAGCAGCCCTTTCAGGGGAGGTATATCCTACGAGCAGTACTTC.

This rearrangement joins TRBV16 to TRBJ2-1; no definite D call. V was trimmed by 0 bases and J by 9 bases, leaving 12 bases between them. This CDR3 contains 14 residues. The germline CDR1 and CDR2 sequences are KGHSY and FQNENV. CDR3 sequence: CASSQSLVNGEQFF. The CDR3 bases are TGTGCCAGCAGCCAATCGCTGGTTAACGGTGAGCAGTTCTTC.

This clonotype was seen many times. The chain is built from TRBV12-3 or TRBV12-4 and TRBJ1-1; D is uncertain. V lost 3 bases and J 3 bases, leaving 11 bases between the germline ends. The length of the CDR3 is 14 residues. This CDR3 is CASSFSRRDTEAFF. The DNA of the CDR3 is TGTGCCAGCAGTTTTTCACGGAGGGACACTGAAGCTTTCTTT.

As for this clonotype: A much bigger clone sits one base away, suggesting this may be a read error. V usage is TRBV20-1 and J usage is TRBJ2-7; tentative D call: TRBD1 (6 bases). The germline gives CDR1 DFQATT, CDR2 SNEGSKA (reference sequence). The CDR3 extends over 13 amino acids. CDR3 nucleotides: TGCGGTGCTAGAAAGGACAGCCCCTACGAGCAGTACTTC. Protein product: CGARKDSPYEQYF.

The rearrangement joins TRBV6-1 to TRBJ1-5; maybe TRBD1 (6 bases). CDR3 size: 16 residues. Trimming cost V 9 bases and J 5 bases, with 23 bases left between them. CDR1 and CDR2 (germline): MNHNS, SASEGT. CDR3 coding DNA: TGTGCCAGTTCCCCCGAACCCGGGACAATCCATCAGCCCCAGCATTTT. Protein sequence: CASSPEPGTIHQPQHF.

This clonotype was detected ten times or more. The DNA of the CDR3 is TGCAGCGCCGATGGACTAGCGGGAGGGAGCTCCTACAATGAGCAGTTCTTC. Translated, it gives CSADGLAGGSSYNEQFF. The rearrangement joins TRBV29-1 to TRBJ2-1; 15 bases are a match to TRBD2. Losses at the gene ends were 7 bases for V and 0 bases for J; bases not matched to a gene: 7. The CDR3 length is 17 residues. Germline V gene sequence: CDR1 SQVTM, CDR2 ANQGSEA.

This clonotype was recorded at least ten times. The CDR3 region is CASSKGGDGYTF. The CDR3, as DNA: TGTGCCAGCTCGAAGGGGGGAGATGGCTACACCTTC. J is TRBJ1-2 and V is TRBV18; D is possibly TRBD1 (6 bases). CDR1 and CDR2 (germline): KGHSH, LQKENI. The CDR3 totals 12 residues. Trimming pared 6 bases from V and 6 bases from J, leaving 11 bases between.

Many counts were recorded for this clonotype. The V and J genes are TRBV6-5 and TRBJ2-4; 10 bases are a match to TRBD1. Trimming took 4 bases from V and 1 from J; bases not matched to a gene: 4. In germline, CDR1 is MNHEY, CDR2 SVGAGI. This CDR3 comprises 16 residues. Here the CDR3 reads CASSSRQGAAKNIQYF. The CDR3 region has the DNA TGTGCCAGCAGTTCACGACAGGGGGCGGCCAAAAACATTCAGTACTTC.

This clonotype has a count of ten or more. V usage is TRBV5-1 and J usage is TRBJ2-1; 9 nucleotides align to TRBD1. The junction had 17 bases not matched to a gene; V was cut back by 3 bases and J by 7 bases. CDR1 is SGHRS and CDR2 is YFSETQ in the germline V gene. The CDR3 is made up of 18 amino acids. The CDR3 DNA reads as TGCGCCAGCAGCTCAGGCCACACGACAGGGGGGTTGTGGAATGAGCAGTTCTTC. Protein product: CASSSGHTTGGLWNEQFF. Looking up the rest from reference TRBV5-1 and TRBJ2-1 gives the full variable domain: KAGVTQTPRYLIKTRGQQVTLSCSPISGHRSVSWYQQTPGQGLQFLFEYFSETQRNKGNFPGRFSGRQFSNSRSEMNVSTLELGDSALYLCASSSGHTTGGLWNEQFFGPGTRLTVL.

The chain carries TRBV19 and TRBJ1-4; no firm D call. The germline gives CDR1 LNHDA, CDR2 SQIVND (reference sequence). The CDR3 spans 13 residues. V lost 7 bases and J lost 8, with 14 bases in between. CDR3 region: CASNPLNGEKLFF. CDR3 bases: TGTGCCAGTAACCCACTGAACGGCGAAAAACTGTTTTTT.